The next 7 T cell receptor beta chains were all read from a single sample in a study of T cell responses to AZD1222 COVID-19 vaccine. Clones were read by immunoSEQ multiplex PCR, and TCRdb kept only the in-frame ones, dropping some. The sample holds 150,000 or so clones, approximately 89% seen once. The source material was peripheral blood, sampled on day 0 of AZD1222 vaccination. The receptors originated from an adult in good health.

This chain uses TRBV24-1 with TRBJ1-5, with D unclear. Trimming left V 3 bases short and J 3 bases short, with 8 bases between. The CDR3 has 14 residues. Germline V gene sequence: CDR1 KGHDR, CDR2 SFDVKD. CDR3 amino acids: CATSDHGFNQPQHF. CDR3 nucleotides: TGTGCCACCAGTGATCACGGATTCAATCAGCCCCAGCATTTT.

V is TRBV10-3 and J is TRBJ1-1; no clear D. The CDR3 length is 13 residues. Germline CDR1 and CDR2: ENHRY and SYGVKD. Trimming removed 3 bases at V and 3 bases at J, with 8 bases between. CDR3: CAISEHGDTEAFF. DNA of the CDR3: TGTGCCATCAGTGAACACGGAGACACTGAAGCTTTCTTT.

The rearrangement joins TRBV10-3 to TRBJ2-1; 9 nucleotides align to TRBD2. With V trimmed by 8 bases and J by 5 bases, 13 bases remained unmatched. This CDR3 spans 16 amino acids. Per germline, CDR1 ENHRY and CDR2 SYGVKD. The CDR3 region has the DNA TGTGCCATCGATCGCGGCGGGAGGGGGGTTCACAATGAGCAGTTCTTC. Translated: CAIDRGGRGVHNEQFF.

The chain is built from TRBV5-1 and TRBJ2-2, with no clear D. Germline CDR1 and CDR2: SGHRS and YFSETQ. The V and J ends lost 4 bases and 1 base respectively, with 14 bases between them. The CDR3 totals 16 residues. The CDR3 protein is CASSPRPGLNTGELFF. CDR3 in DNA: TGCGCCAGCAGCCCGCGTCCAGGTTTGAACACCGGGGAGCTGTTTTTT.

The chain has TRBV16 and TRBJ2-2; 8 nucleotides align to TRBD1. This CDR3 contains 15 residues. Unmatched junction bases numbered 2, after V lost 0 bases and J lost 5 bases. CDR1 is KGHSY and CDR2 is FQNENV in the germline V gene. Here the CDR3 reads CASSQSRTGTGELFF. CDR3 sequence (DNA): TGTGCCAGCAGCCAATCAAGGACAGGGACCGGGGAGCTGTTTTTT.

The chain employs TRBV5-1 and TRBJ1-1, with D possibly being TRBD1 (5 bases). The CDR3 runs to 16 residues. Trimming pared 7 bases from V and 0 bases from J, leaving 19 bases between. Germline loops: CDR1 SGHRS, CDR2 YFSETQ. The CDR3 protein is CASLPRDSYMNTEAFF. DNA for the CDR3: TGCGCCAGCCTCCCCCGGGACTCCTACATGAACACTGAAGCTTTCTTT.

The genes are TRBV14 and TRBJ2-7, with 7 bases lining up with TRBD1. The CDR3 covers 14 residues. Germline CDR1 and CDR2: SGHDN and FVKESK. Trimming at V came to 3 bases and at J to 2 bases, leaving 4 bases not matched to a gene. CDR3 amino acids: CASSHRGQPYEQYF. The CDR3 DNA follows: TGTGCCAGCAGCCATCGGGGACAGCCCTACGAGCAGTACTTC.